This TCR beta chain emerged from a study of identical twins. Unique molecular identifiers were in the cDNA, with template-switch universal primer binding. Each CDR3 protein gets one entry after TCRdb re-called the 5' RACE reads with MiXCR. The sample yields under 800,000 distinct CDR3 sequences, 21% seen once. This same sample was also taken into another study, of T cells expressing NK-cell markers. That source reports: Cells sorted as CD3+CD56+NKG2C+, CD3+CD56+NKG2C- and CD3+CD56-NKG2C+ T cells supplied the TCR beta repertoires.

The TCR originated in a woman aged 18-29 years in good health. Source material: PBMCs.

CDR3 region: CASSPRGTRSEQYF. The CDR3 nucleotides are TGTGCCAGCAGCCCACGGGGGACTAGAAGTGAGCAGTACTTC. The V call is TRBV7-6, the J call TRBJ2-7, with TRBD2 matching 8 bases. Germline V CDR1 and CDR2: SGHVS, FNYEAQ. The V segment lost 5 bases and the J segment 7 bases; nucleotides outside the gene matches: 10. This CDR3 comprises 14 residues.